What follows are 5 T cell receptor beta chains derived from one specimen sequenced in a study of early T cells in non-severe SARS-CoV-2 infection. TCRdb re-analysed the 5' RACE reads in MiXCR, keeping a single row per CDR3 protein. The table has about 23,000 distinct CDR3 sequences, 5% seen once. Material: whole blood. Every receptor here comes from an adult who was a healthcare worker with PCR-confirmed SARS-CoV-2 infection or an uninfected control (not recorded which).

The chain employs TRBV10-1 and TRBJ2-3, with TRBD2 matching over 11 bases. The CDR3 covers 15 residues. Germline values: CDR1 WNHNN, CDR2 SYGVQD (reference sequence). The V and J ends lost 9 bases and 5 bases, in that order; junction bases with no gene match: 10. The DNA of the CDR3 is TGCGCCAGTAGCATAGCGGGGGGGGCAGGAGATACGCAGTATTTT. Residues: CASSIAGGAGDTQYF.

This clonotype is labeled as medium-sized. The chain uses TRBV5-6 and TRBJ2-3; 7 bases are a match to TRBD2. CDR1 SGHDT and CDR2 YYEEEE come from the germline V gene. V was clipped by 2 bases and J by 0 bases; unmatched bases: 9. CDR3 length: 17 amino acids. CDR3 sequence reads: CASSLSERGGSTDTQYF. The CDR3 DNA reads as TGTGCCAGCAGCTTATCCGAGCGGGGCGGGAGCACAGATACGCAGTATTTT.

The J gene is TRBJ2-7, the V gene TRBV5-1, with D perhaps TRBD2 (7 bases). V was cut by 4 bases and J by 5 bases, with 19 bases left in between. The V gene's germline CDR1 is SGHRS and CDR2 YFSETQ. This CDR3 contains 15 residues. DNA of the CDR3: TGCGCCAGCAGCACCGGTGGGGGGGCGCAGGACGAGCAGTACTTC. Translated, it gives CASSTGGGAQDEQYF.

By sample fraction, this clonotype is medium-sized. The chain combines TRBV13 with TRBJ2-1; 11 bases match TRBD2. Looked up from germline, CDR1 is PRHDT and CDR2 is FYEKMQ (reference sequence). V lost 5 bases and J lost 0; bases outside the gene matches: 12. The CDR3 length is 19 residues. The CDR3 spells CASSPGTSGPMSSYNEQFF. As DNA, the CDR3 is TGTGCCAGCAGCCCAGGGACTAGCGGTCCGATGAGCTCCTACAATGAGCAGTTCTTC. The full variable domain, in which reference TRBV13 and TRBJ2-1 provide the parts outside the CDR3, is AAGVIQSPRHLIKEKRETATLKCYPIPRHDTVYWYQQGPGQDPQFLISFYEKMQSDKGSIPDRFSAQQFSDYHSELNMSSLELGDSALYFCASSPGTSGPMSSYNEQFFGPGTRLTVL.

The table lists this clonotype with many counts. This chain connects TRBV15 to TRBJ1-2, with D maybe TRBD1 (6 bases). With 1 base removed from V and 0 bases from J, the gap between germline ends came to 9 bases. The CDR3 has 15 amino acids. Per germline, CDR1 LNHNV and CDR2 YYDKDF (reference sequence). DNA of the CDR3: TGTGCCACCAGCAGAGTGAACAGGGCTAACTATGGCTACACCTTC. Protein product: CATSRVNRANYGYTF.